This TCR beta chain was identified during a study of blood T cell repertoires in COVID-19. Study-wide context: COVID-19 samples from acute and convalescent phases originated in the United States, Italy and Spain.

Study processing details: Reference gene primer amplification yielded estimated nucleated cell counts. The method was immunoSEQ multiplex PCR; TCRdb's version includes in-frame clones alone and lacks a portion of them. Clone size and V and J calls were adopted from that table, with D and trimming inferred from the DNA. The sample includes 45,000 to 60,000 clones, around nine tenths of them seen just once. The CDR3 covers 14 residues. Trimming pared 4 bases from V and 2 bases from J, leaving 12 bases between. The germline CDR1 and CDR2 sequences are SGHDT and YYEEEE. This TCR was sampled from a man aged 55 to 70 with active or convalescent COVID-19. The chain joins TRBV5-6 to TRBJ1-1; D uncertain. Material: peripheral blood. The CDR3 bases are TGTGCCAGCAGCCCACGTCCAGGAAACACTGAAGCTTTCTTT. It specifies CASSPRPGNTEAFF.